The sequence of this TCR beta chain was determined in a study of T-cell memory formation after mild COVID-19. The study's findings and limits: Contracting clones localized mainly to CM and EM when CD4+ and mainly to EMRA when CD8+. A second wave of clones peaked on day 37, and their SARS-CoV-2 specificity went unconfirmed. CD4+ bias marked clones expanding day 15 to 37, unlike balanced contracting clones.

Trimming cost V 5 bases and J 5 bases; bases outside gene matches: 4. CDR1 SGHTA and CDR2 FQGNSA come from the germline V gene. CDR3 length: 13 amino acids. This clonotype was seen repeatedly, ten times or more. No antigen is known for it. Constant-segment primers were used for 5'RACE, and the resulting TCR alpha and TCR beta cDNA libraries carried sample barcodes and UMIs. MiXCR, run by TCRdb on the 5' RACE reads, gives a single entry per CDR3 protein. The sample lists about 360,000 distinct CDR3 sequences, 10% to 15% seen once, with about 22% in the top ten. Sequencing input: PBMCs or a T cell subset sorted from them (not recorded which). The chain uses TRBV7-2 and TRBJ2-5, with 8 nucleotides matching TRBD2. The clonotype was recovered from a man aged 18 to 29 who had mild COVID-19 (a few samples of this study predate the infection). Cell type and time point are not known. The DNA of the CDR3 is TGTGCCAGCAGCCAAGGACTAGCCGAGACCCAGTACTTC. Translating it yields CASSQGLAETQYF.